This entry is about one T cell receptor beta chain. This entry is derived from a study of T cell responses to AZD1222 COVID-19 vaccine. Clones were read by immunoSEQ multiplex PCR, and TCRdb kept only the in-frame ones, dropping some. Among 94,000 or so clones listed, roughly 90% were seen once. The CDR3 is 14 amino acids. V shed 6 bases and J shed 6 bases, with 17 bases lying between them. The germline CDR1 and CDR2 sequences are MNHEY and SVGEGT. The TCR was taken from an adult in good health. The specimen comprised peripheral blood, sampled on day 0 of AZD1222 vaccination. The chain has TRBV6-2 or TRBV6-3 and TRBJ2-5; D gene uncertain. The CDR3 sequence: CASSIGAGHKTQYF. The DNA of the CDR3 is TGTGCCAGCAGCATAGGAGCTGGCCATAAGACCCAGTACTTC.